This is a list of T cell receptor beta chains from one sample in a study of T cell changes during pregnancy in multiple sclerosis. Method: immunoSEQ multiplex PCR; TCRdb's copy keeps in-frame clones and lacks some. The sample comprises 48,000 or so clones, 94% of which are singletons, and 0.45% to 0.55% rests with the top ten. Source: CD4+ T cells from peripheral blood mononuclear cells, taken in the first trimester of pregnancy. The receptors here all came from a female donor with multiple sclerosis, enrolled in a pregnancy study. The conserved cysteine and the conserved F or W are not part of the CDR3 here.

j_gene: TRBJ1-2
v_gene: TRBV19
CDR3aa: ASSKEDRAYGYT

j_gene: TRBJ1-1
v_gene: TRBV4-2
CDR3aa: ASSQDFPVNTEAF

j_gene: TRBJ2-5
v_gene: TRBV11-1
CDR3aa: ASSPVLAGGLETQY

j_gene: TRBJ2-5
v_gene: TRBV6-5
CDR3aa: ASSYSGGQGAETQY

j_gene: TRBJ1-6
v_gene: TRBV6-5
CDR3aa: ASSYGSGANSPLH

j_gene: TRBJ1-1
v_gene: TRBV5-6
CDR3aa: ASSLSGPNTEAF

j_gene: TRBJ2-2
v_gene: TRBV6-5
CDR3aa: ASSYHTNTGELF

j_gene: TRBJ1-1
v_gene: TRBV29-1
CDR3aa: SVTQGATEAF

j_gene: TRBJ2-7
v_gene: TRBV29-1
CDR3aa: SVEDMGLAGTYEQY

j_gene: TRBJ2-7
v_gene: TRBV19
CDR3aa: ASSMARAPYEQY

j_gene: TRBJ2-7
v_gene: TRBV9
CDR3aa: ASSSGTGGSYEQY

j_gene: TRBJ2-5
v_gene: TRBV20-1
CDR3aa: SPARGETQY

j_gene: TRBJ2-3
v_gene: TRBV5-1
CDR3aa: ASSLAGGSTQY

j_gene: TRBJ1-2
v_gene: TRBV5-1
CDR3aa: ASSLGLRGVFGYGYT

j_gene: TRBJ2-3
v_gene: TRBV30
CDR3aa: AWSVGAGGSTDTQY

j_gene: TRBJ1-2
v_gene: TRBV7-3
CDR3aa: ASSVGGEHGYT

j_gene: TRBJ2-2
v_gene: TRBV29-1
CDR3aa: SVAGLAGGPNTGELF

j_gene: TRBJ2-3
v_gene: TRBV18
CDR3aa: ASSPVVSVGTGLADTQY

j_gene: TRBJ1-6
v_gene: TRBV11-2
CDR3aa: ASRPLTGSGSPLH

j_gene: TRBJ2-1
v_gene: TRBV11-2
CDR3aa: ASSVSKTSGGAKNEQF

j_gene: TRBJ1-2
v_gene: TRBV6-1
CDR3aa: ASSAAGGRYGYT

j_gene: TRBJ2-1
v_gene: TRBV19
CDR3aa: ASSTASTSNEQF

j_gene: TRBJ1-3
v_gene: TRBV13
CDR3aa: ASSLEQGKTGNTIY

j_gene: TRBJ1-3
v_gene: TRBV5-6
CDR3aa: ASSSSPSSGNTIY

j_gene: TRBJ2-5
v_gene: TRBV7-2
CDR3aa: ASSLTTAQETQY

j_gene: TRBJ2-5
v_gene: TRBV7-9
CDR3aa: ASRHRERETQY

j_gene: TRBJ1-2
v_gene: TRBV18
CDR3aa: ASSPQTSTGYSDYGYT

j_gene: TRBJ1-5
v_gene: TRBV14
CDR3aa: ASSQTNQPQH

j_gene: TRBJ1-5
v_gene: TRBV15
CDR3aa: ATSRANQPQH

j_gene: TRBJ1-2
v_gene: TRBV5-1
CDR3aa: ASSLEGGSGYT

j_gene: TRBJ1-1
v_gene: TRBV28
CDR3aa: ASSNGIQAF

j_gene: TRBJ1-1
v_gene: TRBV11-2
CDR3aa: ASSLAVNTEAF

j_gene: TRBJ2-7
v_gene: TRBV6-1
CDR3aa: ASNHDRGVYEQY

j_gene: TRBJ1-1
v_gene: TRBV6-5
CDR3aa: ASSPLLVMNTEAF

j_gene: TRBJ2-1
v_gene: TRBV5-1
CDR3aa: ASSLERDFSYNEQF

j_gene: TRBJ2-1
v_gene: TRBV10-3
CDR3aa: AISAGVYNEQF

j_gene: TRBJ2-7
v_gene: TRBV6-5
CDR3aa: ASSYRDRSSYEQY

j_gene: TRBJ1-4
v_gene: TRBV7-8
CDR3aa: ASSLGGRGNEKLF

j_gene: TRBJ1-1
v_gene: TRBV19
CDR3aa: ASSPRHGQGGEAF

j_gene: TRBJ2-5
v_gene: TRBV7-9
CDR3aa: ASSLAIGRTETQY

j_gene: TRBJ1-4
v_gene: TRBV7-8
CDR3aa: ASSFRSGEKLF

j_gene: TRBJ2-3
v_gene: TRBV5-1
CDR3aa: ASSTQTGGIPGTTDTQY

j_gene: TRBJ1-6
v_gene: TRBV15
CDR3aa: ATSRGAGKSHRVSPLH

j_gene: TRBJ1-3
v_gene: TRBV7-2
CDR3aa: ASSPSPRGNTIY

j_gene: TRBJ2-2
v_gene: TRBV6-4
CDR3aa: ATPLSRLAGGVTGELF

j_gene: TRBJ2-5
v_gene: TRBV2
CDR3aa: ASSQDRQETQY

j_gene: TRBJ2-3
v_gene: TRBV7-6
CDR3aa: ASSLSRTSGGGTQY

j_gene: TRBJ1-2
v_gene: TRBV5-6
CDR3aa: ASSLPLRGHGYT

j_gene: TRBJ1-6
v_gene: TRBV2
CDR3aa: ASNHRTAYNSPLH

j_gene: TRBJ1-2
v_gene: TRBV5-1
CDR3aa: ASSLAGTGDYGYT

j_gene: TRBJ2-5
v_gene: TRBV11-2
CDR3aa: ASSSGQPQETQY